Each of the 21 T cell receptor beta chains below was sequenced from the same sample in a study of cytomegalovirus exposure and HLA in healthy donors. Both 60 Vbeta primers and 13 Jbeta primers went into the PCR. This table comes from immunoSEQ multiplex PCR, and its TCRdb copy is limited to in-frame clones, with some not included. The sample has some 120,000 clones, around 82% seen once. The sample comprised PBMCs. The source is a male donor in good health and CMV-seropositive.

The rearrangement links TRBV5-4 to TRBJ2-1; 8 bases map to TRBD2. J was trimmed by 0 bases and V by 4 bases; bases with no gene match: 6. The length of the CDR3 is 16 residues. CDR1 and CDR2 from the germline V gene are SGHNT and YYREEE (reference sequence). The DNA of the CDR3 is TGTGCCAGCAGCCCCCCCACTAGCGGCTCCTACAATGAGCAGTTCTTC. It yields the protein CASSPPTSGSYNEQFF.

About this clone: The same CDR3 also results from other DNA sequences found in this sample. The CDR3 bases are TGTGCCAGCGGAATTAGCGGGAGCTCCTACAATGAGCAGTTCTTC. Translation: CASGISGSSYNEQFF. The chain has TRBV27 and TRBJ2-1, with TRBD2 matching 9 bases. The CDR3 extends over 15 amino acids. Per germline, CDR1 MNHEY and CDR2 SMNVEV (reference sequence). V trimming: 8 bases; J trimming: 0 bases; junction bases outside the gene matches: 5.

The chain is built from TRBV28 and TRBJ1-1, with D possibly being TRBD1 (5 bases). This CDR3 is built from 14 residues. Between the trimmed V and J ends, which lost 3 bases and 0 bases, there was a span of 8 bases. CDR1 is MDHEN, CDR2 SYDVKM, per germline. CDR3 sequence reads: CASSFYRMNTEAFF. The CDR3 region has the DNA TGTGCCAGCAGTTTTTACAGGATGAACACTGAAGCTTTCTTT. The full variable domain, rest sourced from reference TRBV28 and TRBJ1-1, is DVKVTQSSRYLVKRTGEKVFLECVQDMDHENMFWYRQDPGLGLRLIYFSYDVKMKEKGDIPEGYSVSREKKERFSLILESASTNQTSMYLCASSFYRMNTEAFFGQGTRLTVV.

The chain is built from TRBV29-1 and TRBJ2-7, with D maybe TRBD1 (6 bases). Germline values: CDR1 SQVTM, CDR2 ANQGSEA. V was trimmed by 0 bases and J by 4 bases, leaving 16 bases between them. The CDR3 spans 15 residues. CDR3 sequence: CSVEETGTPGYEQYF. The CDR3 DNA reads as TGCAGCGTTGAAGAGACCGGGACACCTGGATACGAGCAGTACTTC.

The chain joins TRBV28 to TRBJ1-2; the D gene is possibly TRBD1 (5 bases). Germline CDR1 MDHEN, CDR2 SYDVKM. The germline V and J ends were trimmed by 2 bases and 4 bases, with 8 bases remaining between them. The CDR3 is 13 amino acids. This CDR3 reads CASSLGQGYGYTF. DNA for the CDR3: TGTGCCAGCAGTTTAGGGCAGGGCTATGGCTACACCTTC.

This chain uses TRBV28 with TRBJ2-1, with 7 bases identical to TRBD2. Trimming took 3 bases from V and 0 from J; bases not matched to a gene: 5. This CDR3 has 16 amino acids. The germline V gene encodes CDR1 MDHEN and CDR2 SYDVKM. CDR3 loop: CASSLTGGISYNEQFF. The CDR3 nucleotides are TGTGCCAGCAGTTTGACGGGAGGAATCTCCTACAATGAGCAGTTCTTC.

The CDR3 reads CASRSVWGEGYEQYF. In DNA, the CDR3 is TGTGCCAGCAGATCAGTATGGGGGGAGGGCTACGAGCAGTACTTC. The chain joins TRBV28 to TRBJ2-5; 7 bases fit TRBD2. The end of the DNA fits TRBJ2-7 better, so the J call may be wrong. The germline CDR1 and CDR2 sequences are MDHEN and SYDVKM. The CDR3 consists of 15 residues.

The J gene is TRBJ2-1, the V gene TRBV7-3, with D possibly matching TRBD2 (5 bases). The CDR3 is 19 amino acids. V was pared by 5 bases and J by 0 bases, with 23 bases between. The V gene's germline CDR1 is SGHTA and CDR2 FQGTGA. For the CDR3, the DNA is TGTGCCAGCAGCCAAAGGTGGCTAGCCGGTACCAGCTCCTACAATGAGCAGTTCTTC. Residues: CASSQRWLAGTSSYNEQFF.

This chain joins TRBV4-3 and TRBJ2-5, with 8 bases fitting TRBD1. The CDR3 extends over 15 amino acids. The germline V gene has CDR1 LGHNA and CDR2 YSLEER. J lost 2 bases, V lost 0 bases, and 2 bases had no gene match. The CDR3 region is CASSQDHRGQETQYF. CDR3 DNA sequence: TGCGCCAGCAGCCAAGACCACAGGGGGCAAGAGACCCAGTACTTC.

This chain uses TRBV30 with TRBJ1-3; 8 positions match TRBD1. Germline V lookup: CDR1 GTSNPN, CDR2 SVGIG (reference sequence). This CDR3 comprises 15 residues. The V and J ends lost 8 bases and 3 bases, in that order; junction bases with no gene match: 12. CDR3: CARGQGELYGNTIYF. For the CDR3, the DNA is TGTGCCCGCGGACAGGGCGAACTGTATGGAAACACCATATATTTT.

The CDR3, as DNA: TGTGCCAGTAGTAAATCCCATGGACTAGCGGGAGTAGAGACCCAGTACTTC. It codes for CASSKSHGLAGVETQYF. This rearrangement joins TRBV19 to TRBJ2-5, with TRBD2 identical over 13 bases. With 4 bases clipped from V and 4 bases from J, the junction kept 9 bases outside the gene matches. The CDR3 covers 17 residues. Germline V gives CDR1 LNHDA, CDR2 SQIVND (reference sequence).

The V and J genes are TRBV4-3 and TRBJ2-3; a weak D match, TRBD2 (5 bases). V was clipped by 4 bases and J by 2 bases, with 19 bases between them. Germline V gene sequence: CDR1 LGHNA, CDR2 YSLEER. The CDR3 is made up of 17 amino acids. CDR3 bases: TGCGCCAGCAGCCTAAGGGTTGGGCGGGCCTACACAGATACGCAGTATTTT. It encodes CASSLRVGRAYTDTQYF.

The J gene is TRBJ2-7, the V gene TRBV9; TRBD2 might be the D (8 bases). V was clipped by 4 bases and J by 6 bases, with 20 bases between them. CDR1 and CDR2 (germline): SGDLS, YYNGEE. This CDR3 is built from 15 residues. CDR3 sequence: CASSPSPGGGAEQYF. Here the CDR3 DNA reads TGTGCCAGCAGCCCCTCCCCGGGAGGGGGCGCCGAGCAGTACTTC.

This clone was observed a single time. V gene TRBV12-5 combines with J gene TRBJ2-1, with TRBD1 matching 8 bases. Germline values: CDR1 LGHNT, CDR2 FRNRAP. CDR3 length: 15 amino acids. With 1 base clipped from V and 5 bases from J, the junction kept 4 bases outside the gene matches. CDR3 protein: CASGLGGQENNEQFF. In DNA, the CDR3 is TGTGCTAGTGGTTTGGGGGGACAGGAAAACAATGAGCAGTTCTTC.

V and J are TRBV4-3 and TRBJ1-2; D is unclear. Trimming removed 0 bases from V and 0 bases from J, with 17 bases in between. Germline values: CDR1 LGHNA, CDR2 YSLEER. CDR3 length equals 18 residues. CDR3 bases: TGCGCCAGCAGCCAAGACACCCCGCGATGGGCAACTAACTATGGCTACACCTTC. It is translated as CASSQDTPRWATNYGYTF.

The chain carries TRBV11-2 and TRBJ2-1, with D unclear. This CDR3 has 14 amino acids. Looked up from germline, CDR1 is SGHAT and CDR2 is FQNNGV. Trimming shortened V by 4 bases and J by 3 bases, and 10 bases separated the two germline ends. The CDR3 nucleotides are TGTGCCAGCAGCTCTAATCCATACTACAATGAGCAGTTCTTC. Its protein is CASSSNPYYNEQFF.

The chain joins TRBV30 to TRBJ2-1, with 8 bases fitting TRBD2. The CDR3 contains 14 residues. V lost 5 bases to trimming and J lost 9 bases; unmatched junction nucleotides: 12. The germline V gene has CDR1 GTSNPN and CDR2 SVGIG (reference sequence). The CDR3 protein is CAWRKSGGLVEQFF. The CDR3 DNA reads TGTGCCTGGCGAAAGAGCGGGGGACTCGTTGAGCAGTTCTTC. Filled out from reference TRBV30 and TRBJ2-1, the complete variable domain reads SQTIHQWPATLVQPVGSPLSLECTVEGTSNPNLYWYRQAAGRGLQLLFYSVGIGQISSEVPQNLSASRPQDRQFILSSKKLLLSDSGFYLCAWRKSGGLVEQFFGPGTRLTVL.

This clone turned up a few times. The chain recombines TRBV19 with TRBJ1-5; D may be TRBD1 (5 bases). The germline CDR1 and CDR2 sequences are LNHDA and SQIVND (reference sequence). The CDR3 covers 14 residues. The ends were cut back, 7 bases at V and 2 bases at J, with 12 bases in the middle. The CDR3 sequence: CASIELGGNQPQHF. As DNA, the CDR3 is TGTGCCAGTATCGAGTTAGGGGGCAATCAGCCCCAGCATTTT.

The chain has TRBV7-9 and TRBJ1-4; TRBD1 aligns across 7 bases. The CDR3 has 15 amino acids. Per germline, CDR1 SEHNR and CDR2 FQNEAQ (reference sequence). Losses at the gene ends were 4 bases for V and 6 bases for J; bases not matched to a gene: 8. The CDR3 DNA sequence: TGTGCCAGCAGCTCCGAGACAGGGAGGTATGAAAAACTGTTTTTT. Translating gives CASSSETGRYEKLFF.

The chain couples TRBV19 to TRBJ2-4; 7 bases fit TRBD2. There are 14 residues in the CDR3. The junction had 2 bases not matched to a gene; V was cut back by 3 bases and J by 3 bases. The germline CDR1 and CDR2 sequences are LNHDA and SQIVND (reference sequence). The CDR3 DNA reads TGTGCCAGTAGTATGGGGGAGGGCAAAAACATTCAGTACTTC. Translation: CASSMGEGKNIQYF.

The chain joins TRBV28 to TRBJ1-4; weak D call: TRBD1 (6 bases). The germline CDR1 and CDR2 sequences are MDHEN and SYDVKM. V lost 5 bases and J 3 bases, leaving 13 bases between the germline ends. CDR3 length: 15 amino acids. CDR3 DNA: TGTGCCAGCAGTGTAACAGGGTATGCTAATGAAAAACTGTTTTTT. It specifies CASSVTGYANEKLFF.